One and the same sample provided the 2 T cell receptor beta chains below, sequenced in a study of blood T cells in healthy people across ages. A second PCR, run for roughly 7 to 12 cycles, used a sample-barcoded 5' primer plus a J-beta primer mix. TCRdb redid the calling of the 5' RACE reads with MiXCR, one entry per CDR3 protein. The table shows hundreds of thousands of distinct CDR3 sequences, with approximately 52% occurring only once. Sequencing used blood. The source is an elderly woman in good health.

In its sample, this clonotype was seen a few times. The chain has TRBV9 and TRBJ2-7; TRBD1 or TRBD2 may be the D gene (5 bases each). The CDR3 is made up of 13 amino acids. Trimming shortened V by 4 bases and J by 7 bases, and 15 bases separated the two germline ends. Germline CDR1 SGDLS, CDR2 YYNGEE. CDR3 protein: CASSPGTEGEQYF. Written as DNA, the CDR3 is TGTGCCAGCAGCCCCGGGACCGAAGGAGAGCAGTACTTC. Variable domain in full (rest from reference TRBV9 and TRBJ2-7): DSGVTQTPKHLITATGQRVTLRCSPRSGDLSVYWYQQSLDQGLQFLIQYYNGEERAKGNILERFSAQQFPDLHSELNLSSLELGDSALYFCASSPGTEGEQYFGPGTRLTVT.

This clonotype showed up just once. The genes are TRBV7-9 and TRBJ2-2; no clear D gene. Germline V gene lookup returns CDR1 SEHNR and CDR2 FQNEAQ (reference sequence). The CDR3 is 15 residues long. The germline V and J ends were trimmed by 1 base and 0 bases, with 6 bases remaining between them. CDR3 sequence reads: CASSLVISNTGELFF. The CDR3 nucleotides read TGTGCCAGCAGCTTAGTTATCTCGAACACCGGGGAGCTGTTTTTT.